A single T cell receptor (beta chain) is shown here with its context. The antigen is undetermined. This CDR3 comprises 11 residues. Trimming cost V 1 base and J 11 bases, with 9 bases left between them. Germline V CDR1 and CDR2: SGHDT, YYEEEE. This entry belongs to a study of T-cell memory formation after mild COVID-19. Findings of the study overall: Day 37-peaking second-wave clones had unconfirmed SARS-CoV-2 specificity.

Barcoded TCR alpha and TCR beta cDNA libraries with UMIs came from 5'RACE using constant-segment primers. TCRdb itself ran the 5' RACE reads through MiXCR, one entry per CDR3 protein. The sample holds under 90,000 distinct CDR3 sequences, over 11% seen once. This rearrangement joins TRBV5-6 to TRBJ1-1; D unclear. The sample consisted of PBMCs or a T cell subset sorted from them (not recorded which). The sequence was obtained from an adult woman who had mild COVID-19 (a few samples of this study predate the infection). Cell type and time point are not known. The CDR3 loop reads CASSLSGDAFF. The DNA for the CDR3 is TGTGCCAGCAGCTTGTCTGGGGATGCTTTCTTT.